This entry lists 2 T cell receptor beta chains sequenced from one sample in a study of CD8 T cells in Susac syndrome (dated by TCRdb to between 2019 and 2020). Library preparation was by the immunoSEQ multiplex PCR assay. RNA was extracted with the RNeasy kit and about 0.5 to 1 ug was reverse transcribed using random hexamers. In TCRdb, the public reads were trimmed at Q25 with fastp and aligned with MiXCR, with productive beta chains retained. When rows share a CDR3 protein, they turn into one entry using the most common DNA and genes. In all, the sample holds about 180,000 distinct CDR3 sequences, and around 94% of those were seen once. Around 0.094% of the sample is held by the ten biggest clonotypes. The sequencing input was CD4+ T cells from PBMCs. These receptors all stem from a human donor with Susac syndrome.

This sequence joins TRBV4-1 and TRBJ1-5; TRBD1 is a possible D gene (6 bases). Germline CDR1 MGHRA, CDR2 YSYEKL. The V end lost 0 bases, the J end lost 6 bases, and 15 bases lay between the germline ends. The CDR3 totals 16 residues. The chain's CDR3 is CASSQDLARGGQPQHF. The CDR3 DNA follows: TGCGCCAGCAGCCAAGATCTCGCCAGGGGCGGTCAGCCCCAGCATTTT.

The chain links TRBV27 to TRBJ2-7; no clear D. Trimming left V 5 bases short and J 4 bases short, with 15 bases between. The CDR3 extends over 14 amino acids. The germline V gene encodes CDR1 MNHEY and CDR2 SMNVEV (reference sequence). In DNA form, the CDR3 reads TGTGCCAGCAGTCCCTCGCTTCGTGGGTACGAGCAGTACTTC. Amino acid sequence: CASSPSLRGYEQYF.